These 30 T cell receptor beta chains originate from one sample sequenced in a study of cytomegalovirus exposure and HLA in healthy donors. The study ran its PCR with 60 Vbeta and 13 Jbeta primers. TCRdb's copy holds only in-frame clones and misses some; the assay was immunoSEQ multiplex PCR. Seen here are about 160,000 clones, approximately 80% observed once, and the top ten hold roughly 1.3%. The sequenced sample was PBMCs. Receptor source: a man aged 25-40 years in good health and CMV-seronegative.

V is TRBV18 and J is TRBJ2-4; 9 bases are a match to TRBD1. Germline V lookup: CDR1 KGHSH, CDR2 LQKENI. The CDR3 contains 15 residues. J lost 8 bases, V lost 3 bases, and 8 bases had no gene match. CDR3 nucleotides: TGTGCCAGCTCACCCGGGACAGGGATCATCGACATTCAGTACTTC. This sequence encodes CASSPGTGIIDIQYF.

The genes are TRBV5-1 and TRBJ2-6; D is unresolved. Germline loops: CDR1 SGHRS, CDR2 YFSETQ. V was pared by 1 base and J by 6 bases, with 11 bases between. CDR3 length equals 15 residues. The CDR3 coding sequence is TGCGCCAGCAGCTTGAGCCGGTCCGCGGCCAACGTCCTGACTTTC. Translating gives CASSLSRSAANVLTF. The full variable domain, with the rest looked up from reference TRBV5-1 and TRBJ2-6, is KAGVTQTPRYLIKTRGQQVTLSCSPISGHRSVSWYQQTPGQGLQFLFEYFSETQRNKGNFPGRFSGRQFSNSRSEMNVSTLELGDSALYLCASSLSRSAANVLTFGAGSRLTVL.

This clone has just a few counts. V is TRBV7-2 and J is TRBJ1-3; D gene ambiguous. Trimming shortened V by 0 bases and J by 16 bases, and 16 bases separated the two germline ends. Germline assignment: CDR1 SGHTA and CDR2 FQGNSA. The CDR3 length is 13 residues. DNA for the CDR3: TGTGCCAGCAGCTTAGCGTTAGAGACTCAGACGTATTTT. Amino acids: CASSLALETQTYF.

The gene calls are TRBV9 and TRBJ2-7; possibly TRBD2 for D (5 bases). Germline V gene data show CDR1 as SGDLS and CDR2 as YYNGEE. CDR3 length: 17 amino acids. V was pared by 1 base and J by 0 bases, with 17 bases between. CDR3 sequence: CASSVRTEDRASYEQYF. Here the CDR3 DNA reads TGTGCCAGCAGCGTAAGGACTGAAGATCGAGCCTCCTACGAGCAGTACTTC.

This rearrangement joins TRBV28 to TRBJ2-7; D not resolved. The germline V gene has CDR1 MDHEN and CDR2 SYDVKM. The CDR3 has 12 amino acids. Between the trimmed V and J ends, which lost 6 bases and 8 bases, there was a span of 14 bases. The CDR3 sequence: CASRPSPLKQYF. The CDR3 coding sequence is TGTGCCAGCAGGCCGAGTCCCCTTAAGCAGTACTTC.

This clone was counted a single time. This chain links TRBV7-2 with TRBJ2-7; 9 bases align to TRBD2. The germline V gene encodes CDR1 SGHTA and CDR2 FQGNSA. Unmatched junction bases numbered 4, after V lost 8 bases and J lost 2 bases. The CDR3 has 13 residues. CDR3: CASGASGTYEQYF. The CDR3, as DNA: TGTGCCAGCGGGGCTAGCGGGACCTACGAGCAGTACTTC.

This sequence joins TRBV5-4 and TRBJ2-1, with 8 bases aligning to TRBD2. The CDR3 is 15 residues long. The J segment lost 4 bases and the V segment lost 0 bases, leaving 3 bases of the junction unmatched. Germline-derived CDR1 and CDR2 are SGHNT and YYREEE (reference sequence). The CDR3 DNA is TGTGCCAGCAGCTTGGTGGTAGCGGGATACAATGAGCAGTTCTTC. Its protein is CASSLVVAGYNEQFF. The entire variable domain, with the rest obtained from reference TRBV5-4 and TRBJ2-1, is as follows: ETGVTQSPTHLIKTRGQQVTLRCSSQSGHNTVSWYQQALGQGPQFIFQYYREEENGRGNFPPRFSGLQFPNYSSELNVNALELDDSALYLCASSLVVAGYNEQFFGPGTRLTVL.

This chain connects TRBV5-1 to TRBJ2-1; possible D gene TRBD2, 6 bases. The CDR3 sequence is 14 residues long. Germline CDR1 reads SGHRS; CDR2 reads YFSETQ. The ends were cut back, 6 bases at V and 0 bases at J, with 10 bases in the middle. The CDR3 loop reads CASTAGYSYNEQFF. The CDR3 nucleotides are TGCGCCAGCACCGCGGGATACTCCTACAATGAGCAGTTCTTC.

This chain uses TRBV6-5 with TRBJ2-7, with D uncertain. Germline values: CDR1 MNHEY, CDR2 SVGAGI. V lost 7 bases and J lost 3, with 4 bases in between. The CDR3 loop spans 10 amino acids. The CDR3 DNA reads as TGTGCCAGCACCAGCTACGAGCAGTACTTC. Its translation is CASTSYEQYF.

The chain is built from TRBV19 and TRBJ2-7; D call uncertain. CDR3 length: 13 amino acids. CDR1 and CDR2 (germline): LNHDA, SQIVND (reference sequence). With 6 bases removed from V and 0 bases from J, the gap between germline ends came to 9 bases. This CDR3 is CASSLGLSYEQYF. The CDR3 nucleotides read TGTGCCAGTAGCTTGGGCCTCTCCTACGAGCAGTACTTC.

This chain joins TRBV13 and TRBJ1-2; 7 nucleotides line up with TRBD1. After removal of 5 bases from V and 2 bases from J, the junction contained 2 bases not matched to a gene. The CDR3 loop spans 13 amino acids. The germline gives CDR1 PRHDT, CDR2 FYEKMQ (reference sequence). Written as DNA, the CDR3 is TGTGCCAGCAGCCCGGACAGGAACTATGGCTACACCTTC. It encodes CASSPDRNYGYTF.

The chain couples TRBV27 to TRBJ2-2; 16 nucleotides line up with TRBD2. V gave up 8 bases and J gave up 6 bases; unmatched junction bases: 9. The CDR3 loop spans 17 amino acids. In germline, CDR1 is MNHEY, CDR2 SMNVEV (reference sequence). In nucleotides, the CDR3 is TGTGCCAGCGTGGGGACTAGCGGGAGGGCCTTCGCCGGGGAGCTGTTTTTT. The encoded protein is CASVGTSGRAFAGELFF.

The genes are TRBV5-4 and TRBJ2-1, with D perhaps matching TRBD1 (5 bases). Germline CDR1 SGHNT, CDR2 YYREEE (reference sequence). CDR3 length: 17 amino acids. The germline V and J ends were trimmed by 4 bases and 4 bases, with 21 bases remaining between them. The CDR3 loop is CASSPVVGAIKYNEQFF. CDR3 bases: TGTGCCAGCAGCCCCGTGGTTGGGGCGATTAAATACAATGAGCAGTTCTTC. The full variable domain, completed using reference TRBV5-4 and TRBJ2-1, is ETGVTQSPTHLIKTRGQQVTLRCSSQSGHNTVSWYQQALGQGPQFIFQYYREEENGRGNFPPRFSGLQFPNYSSELNVNALELDDSALYLCASSPVVGAIKYNEQFFGPGTRLTVL.

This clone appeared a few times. CDR3 DNA: TGTGCCAGCAGCGAGAACACCGCGACAGGAGGCTATGGCTACACCTTC. Translating gives CASSENTATGGYGYTF. The chain uses TRBV14 and TRBJ1-2; D possibly corresponds to TRBD1 (6 bases). Deletions cut 5 bases from V and 4 bases from J, with 20 bases between. Looked up from germline, CDR1 is SGHDN and CDR2 is FVKESK. The CDR3 has 16 amino acids. The variable domain in full, with the rest retrieved from reference TRBV14 and TRBJ1-2, is EAGVTQFPSHSVIEKGQTVTLRCDPISGHDNLYWYRRVMGKEIKFLLHFVKESKQDESGMPNNRFLAERTGGTYSTLKVQPAELEDSGVYFCASSENTATGGYGYTFGSGTRLTVV.

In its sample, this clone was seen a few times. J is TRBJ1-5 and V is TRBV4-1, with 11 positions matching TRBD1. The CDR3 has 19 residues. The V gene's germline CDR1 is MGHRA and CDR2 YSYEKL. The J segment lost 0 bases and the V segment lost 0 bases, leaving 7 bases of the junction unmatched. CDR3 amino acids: CASSQEGTGGGHSNQPQHF. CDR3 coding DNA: TGCGCCAGCAGCCAAGAGGGGACAGGGGGGGGACATAGCAATCAGCCCCAGCATTTT.

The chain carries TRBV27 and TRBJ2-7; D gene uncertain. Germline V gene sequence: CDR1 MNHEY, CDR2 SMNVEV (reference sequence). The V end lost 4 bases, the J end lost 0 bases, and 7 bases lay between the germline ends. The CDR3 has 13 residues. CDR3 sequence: CASSSLPSYEQYF. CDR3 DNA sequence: TGTGCCAGCAGTTCCCTCCCCTCCTACGAGCAGTACTTC.

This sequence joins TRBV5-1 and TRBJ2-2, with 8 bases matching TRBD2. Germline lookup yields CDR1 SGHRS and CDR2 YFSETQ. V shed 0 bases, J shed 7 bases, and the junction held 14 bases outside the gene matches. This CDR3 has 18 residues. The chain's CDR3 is CASSLATKSGGSSGELFF. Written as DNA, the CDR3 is TGCGCCAGCAGCTTGGCCACCAAAAGCGGGGGTTCTAGCGGGGAGCTGTTTTTT.

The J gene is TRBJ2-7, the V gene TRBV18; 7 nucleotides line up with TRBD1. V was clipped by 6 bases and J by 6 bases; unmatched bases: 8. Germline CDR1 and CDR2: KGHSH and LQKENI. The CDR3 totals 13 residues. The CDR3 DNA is TGTGCCAGCTCCCCGGGACAGCCTGTCGAGCAGTACTTC. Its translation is CASSPGQPVEQYF.

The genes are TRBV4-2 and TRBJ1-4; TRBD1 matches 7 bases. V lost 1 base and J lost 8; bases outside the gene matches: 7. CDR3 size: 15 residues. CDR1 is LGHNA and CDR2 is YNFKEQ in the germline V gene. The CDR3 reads CASSQVPGGREKLFF. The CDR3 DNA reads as TGTGCCAGCAGCCAAGTCCCAGGGGGGCGGGAAAAACTGTTTTTT.

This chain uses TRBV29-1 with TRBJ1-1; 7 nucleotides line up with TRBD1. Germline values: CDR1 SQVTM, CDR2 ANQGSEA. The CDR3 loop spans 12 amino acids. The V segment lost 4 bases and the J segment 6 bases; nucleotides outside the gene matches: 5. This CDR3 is CSVVGRGAEAFF. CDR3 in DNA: TGCAGCGTTGTTGGCAGGGGGGCTGAAGCTTTCTTT.

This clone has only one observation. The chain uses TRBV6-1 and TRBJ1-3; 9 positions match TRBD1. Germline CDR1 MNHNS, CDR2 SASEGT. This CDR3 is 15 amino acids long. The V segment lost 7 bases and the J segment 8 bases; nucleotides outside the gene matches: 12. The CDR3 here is CASTELGTGLYTIYF. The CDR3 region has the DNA TGTGCCAGCACCGAATTGGGGACAGGGCTATACACCATATATTTT.

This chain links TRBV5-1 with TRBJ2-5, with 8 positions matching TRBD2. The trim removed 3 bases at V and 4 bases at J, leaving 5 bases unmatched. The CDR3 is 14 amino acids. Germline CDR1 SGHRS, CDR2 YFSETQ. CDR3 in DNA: TGCGCCAGCAGCTCCGGGGGGGCCGTAGAGACCCAGTACTTC. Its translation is CASSSGGAVETQYF. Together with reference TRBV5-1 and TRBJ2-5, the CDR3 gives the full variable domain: KAGVTQTPRYLIKTRGQQVTLSCSPISGHRSVSWYQQTPGQGLQFLFEYFSETQRNKGNFPGRFSGRQFSNSRSEMNVSTLELGDSALYLCASSSGGAVETQYFGPGTRLLVL.

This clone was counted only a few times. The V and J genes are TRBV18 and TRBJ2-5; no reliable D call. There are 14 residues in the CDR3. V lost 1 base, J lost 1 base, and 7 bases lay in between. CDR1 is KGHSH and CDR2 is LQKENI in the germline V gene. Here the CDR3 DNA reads TGTGCCAGCTCACCACTACAGAGCCAAGAGACCCAGTACTTC. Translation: CASSPLQSQETQYF.

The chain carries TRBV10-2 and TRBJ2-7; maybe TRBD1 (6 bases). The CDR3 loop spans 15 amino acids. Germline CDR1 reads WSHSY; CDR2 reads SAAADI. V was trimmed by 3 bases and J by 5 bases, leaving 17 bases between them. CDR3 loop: CASSETGQGRDEQYF. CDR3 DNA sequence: TGCGCCAGCAGTGAAACCGGGCAGGGGCGCGACGAGCAGTACTTC.

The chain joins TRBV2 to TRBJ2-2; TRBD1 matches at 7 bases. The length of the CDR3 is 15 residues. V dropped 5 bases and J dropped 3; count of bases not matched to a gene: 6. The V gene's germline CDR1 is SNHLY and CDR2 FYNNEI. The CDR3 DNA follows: TGTGCCAGCAGTTGGGAGACAGGGCACACCGGGGAGCTGTTTTTT. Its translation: CASSWETGHTGELFF.

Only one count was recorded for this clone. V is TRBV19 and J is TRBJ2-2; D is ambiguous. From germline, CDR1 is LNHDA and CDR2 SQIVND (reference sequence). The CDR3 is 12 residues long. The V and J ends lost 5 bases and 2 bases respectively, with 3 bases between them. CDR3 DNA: TGTGCCAGTAGTCCAAACACCGGGGAGCTGTTTTTT. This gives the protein CASSPNTGELFF.

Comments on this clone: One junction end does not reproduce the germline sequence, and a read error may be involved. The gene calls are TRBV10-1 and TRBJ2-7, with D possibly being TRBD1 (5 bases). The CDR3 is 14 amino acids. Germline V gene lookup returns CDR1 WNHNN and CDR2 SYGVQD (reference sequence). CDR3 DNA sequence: TGCGCCAGCAGTGAACGCAGGGTCTCCTACGGGCAGTACTTC. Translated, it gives CASSERRVSYGQYF.

CDR3 sequence reads: CSVGLAVAGELFF. CDR3 in DNA: TGCAGCGTTGGACTAGCGGTTGCCGGGGAGCTGTTTTTT. The V and J genes are TRBV29-1 and TRBJ2-2, with 9 positions matching TRBD2. The V segment lost 4 bases and the J segment 6 bases; nucleotides outside the gene matches: 3. Germline V gene sequence: CDR1 SQVTM, CDR2 ANQGSEA. This CDR3 has 13 amino acids.

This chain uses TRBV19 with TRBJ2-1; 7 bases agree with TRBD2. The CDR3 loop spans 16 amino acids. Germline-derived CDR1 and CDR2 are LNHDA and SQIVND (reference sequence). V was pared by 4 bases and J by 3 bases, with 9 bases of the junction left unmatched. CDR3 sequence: CASSTSGTIVYNEQFF. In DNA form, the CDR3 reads TGTGCCAGTAGTACGTCCGGGACTATTGTCTACAATGAGCAGTTCTTC.

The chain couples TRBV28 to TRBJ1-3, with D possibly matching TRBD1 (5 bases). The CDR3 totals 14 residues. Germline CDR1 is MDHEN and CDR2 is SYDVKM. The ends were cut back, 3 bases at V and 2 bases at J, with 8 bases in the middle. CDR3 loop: CASSFGGTGNTIYF. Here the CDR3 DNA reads TGTGCCAGCAGTTTCGGGGGGACTGGAAACACCATATATTTT.